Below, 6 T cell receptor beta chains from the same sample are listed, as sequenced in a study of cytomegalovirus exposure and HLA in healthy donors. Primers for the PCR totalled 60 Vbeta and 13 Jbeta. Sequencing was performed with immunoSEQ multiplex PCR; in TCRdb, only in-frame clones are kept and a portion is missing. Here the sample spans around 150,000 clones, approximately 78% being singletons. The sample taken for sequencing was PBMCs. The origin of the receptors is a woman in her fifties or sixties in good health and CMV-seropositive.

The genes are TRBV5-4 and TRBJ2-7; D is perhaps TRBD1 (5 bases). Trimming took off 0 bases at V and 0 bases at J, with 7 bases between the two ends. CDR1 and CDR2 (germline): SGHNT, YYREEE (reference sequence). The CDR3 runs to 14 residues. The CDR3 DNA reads TGTGCCAGCAGCTTGGGGGGCAGCTCCTACGAGCAGTACTTC. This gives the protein CASSLGGSSYEQYF. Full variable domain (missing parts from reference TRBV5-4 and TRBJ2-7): ETGVTQSPTHLIKTRGQQVTLRCSSQSGHNTVSWYQQALGQGPQFIFQYYREEENGRGNFPPRFSGLQFPNYSSELNVNALELDDSALYLCASSLGGSSYEQYFGPGTRLTVT.

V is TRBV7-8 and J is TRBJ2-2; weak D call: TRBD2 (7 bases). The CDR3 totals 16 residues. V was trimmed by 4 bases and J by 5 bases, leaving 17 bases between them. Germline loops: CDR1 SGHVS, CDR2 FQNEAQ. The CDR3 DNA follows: TGTGCCAGCAGCTCGGGGGGCGAGGGAGGAACCGGGGAGCTGTTTTTT. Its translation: CASSSGGEGGTGELFF.

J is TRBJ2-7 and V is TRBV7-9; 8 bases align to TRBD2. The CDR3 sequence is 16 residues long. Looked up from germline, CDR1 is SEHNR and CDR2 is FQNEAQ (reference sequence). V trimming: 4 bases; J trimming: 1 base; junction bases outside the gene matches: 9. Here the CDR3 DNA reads TGTGCCAGCAGCTCATCCCCGGGACTAGGGTCCTACGAGCAGTACTTC. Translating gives CASSSSPGLGSYEQYF.

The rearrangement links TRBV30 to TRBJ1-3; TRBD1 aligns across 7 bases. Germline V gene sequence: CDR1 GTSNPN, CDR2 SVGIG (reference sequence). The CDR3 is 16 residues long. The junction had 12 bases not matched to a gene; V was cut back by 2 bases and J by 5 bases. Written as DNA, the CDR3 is TGTGCCTGGAGTAAATCTCGGGACAGTGGAAGAAACACCATATATTTT. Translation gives CAWSKSRDSGRNTIYF.

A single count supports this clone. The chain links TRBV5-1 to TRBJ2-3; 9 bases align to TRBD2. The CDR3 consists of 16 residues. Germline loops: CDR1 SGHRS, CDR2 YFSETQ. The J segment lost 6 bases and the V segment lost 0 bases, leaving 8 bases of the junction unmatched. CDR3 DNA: TGCGCCAGCAGCTTGGGGCTAGCGGGGCTTTCCGATACGCAGTATTTT. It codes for CASSLGLAGLSDTQYF. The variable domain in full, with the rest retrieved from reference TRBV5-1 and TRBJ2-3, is KAGVTQTPRYLIKTRGQQVTLSCSPISGHRSVSWYQQTPGQGLQFLFEYFSETQRNKGNFPGRFSGRQFSNSRSEMNVSTLELGDSALYLCASSLGLAGLSDTQYFGPGTRLTVL.

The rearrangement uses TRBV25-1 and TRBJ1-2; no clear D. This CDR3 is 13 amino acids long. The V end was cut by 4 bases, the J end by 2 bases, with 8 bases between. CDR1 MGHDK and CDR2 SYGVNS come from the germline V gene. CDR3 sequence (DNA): TGTGCCAGCAGTGTTGGGCAGAACTATGGCTACACCTTC. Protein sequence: CASSVGQNYGYTF.